These 11 T cell receptor beta chains originate from one sample sequenced in a study of blood T cell repertoires in COVID-19. The method was immunoSEQ multiplex PCR; TCRdb's version includes in-frame clones alone and lacks a portion of them. The sample has 40,000 to 50,000 clones, 81% seen once; the top ten hold approximately 37%. Material for sequencing was peripheral blood. The receptors were gathered from a man aged 35-49 years with active or convalescent COVID-19.

The chain carries TRBV27 and TRBJ1-1, with TRBD1 matching 7 bases. The V gene's germline CDR1 is MNHEY and CDR2 SMNVEV (reference sequence). Trimming removed 2 bases from V and 7 bases from J; junction bases left unmatched: 7. The CDR3 loop spans 14 amino acids. The CDR3 reads CASSLLGQRIEAFF. The CDR3 DNA reads as TGTGCCAGCAGTTTACTGGGACAGAGAATTGAAGCTTTCTTT.

The chain couples TRBV9 to TRBJ1-2; 7 bases match TRBD1. The CDR3 is 13 residues long. Germline assignment: CDR1 SGDLS and CDR2 YYNGEE. V lost 0 bases to trimming and J lost 6 bases; unmatched junction nucleotides: 2. The CDR3 here is CASSVGDRDGYTF. CDR3 DNA: TGTGCCAGCAGCGTAGGCGACAGGGATGGCTACACCTTC.

The chain recombines TRBV6-5 with TRBJ2-3; 7 nucleotides match TRBD2. Germline CDR1 MNHEY, CDR2 SVGAGI. This CDR3 contains 14 residues. The V gene end was trimmed by 7 bases and the J gene end by 0 bases; junction bases not matched to a gene: 4. The CDR3 region is CASKIAGSTDTQYF. CDR3 sequence (DNA): TGTGCCAGCAAAATAGCGGGCAGCACAGATACGCAGTATTTT.

The CDR3 DNA sequence: TGTGCCAGCAGCGCATTCCCAGGGGAGCATCAGCCCCAGCATTTT. Amino acids: CASSAFPGEHQPQHF. The gene calls are TRBV9 and TRBJ1-5; D possibly corresponds to TRBD1 (6 bases). The CDR3 sequence is 15 residues long. Per germline, CDR1 SGDLS and CDR2 YYNGEE. Deletions cut 3 bases from V and 5 bases from J, with 15 bases between.

V is TRBV7-8 and J is TRBJ2-7; 10 bases are a match to TRBD2. CDR3 size: 16 residues. The V and J ends lost 2 bases and 1 base, in that order; junction bases with no gene match: 5. CDR1 SGHVS and CDR2 FQNEAQ come from the germline V gene. The CDR3 region has the DNA TGTGCCAGCAGCTTACCCTATAGCGGGGGGTCCTACGAGCAGTACTTC. Protein sequence: CASSLPYSGGSYEQYF.

J is TRBJ2-2 and V is TRBV6-4; the D gene is possibly TRBD2 (5 bases). The CDR3 loop spans 13 amino acids. Trimming removed 2 bases from V and 4 bases from J, with 5 bases in between. Germline V gene lookup returns CDR1 MRHNA and CDR2 SNTAGT. The CDR3 region has the DNA TGTGCCAGCAGTGACACTAGCACCGGGGAGCTGTTTTTT. It encodes CASSDTSTGELFF.

J is TRBJ2-1 and V is TRBV27; TRBD2 might be the D (5 bases). Trimming pared 8 bases from V and 3 bases from J, leaving 20 bases between. The V gene's germline CDR1 is MNHEY and CDR2 SMNVEV (reference sequence). This CDR3 has 16 amino acids. The CDR3 DNA follows: TGTGCCAGCGCAAAGGAGGCCCCCTGGGGCTACAATGAGCAGTTCTTC. Translated: CASAKEAPWGYNEQFF.

The V and J genes are TRBV11-3 and TRBJ2-1; 10 nucleotides match TRBD1. CDR3 size: 15 residues. CDR1 and CDR2 from the germline V gene are SGHNT and YENEEA. The V gene end was trimmed by 5 bases and the J gene end by 4 bases; junction bases not matched to a gene: 5. Here the CDR3 reads CASSAGTGAYNEQFF. The CDR3 nucleotides are TGTGCCAGCAGCGCCGGGACAGGGGCTTACAATGAGCAGTTCTTC.

This clone was found a few times. The chain has TRBV5-6 and TRBJ2-3; 7 bases map to TRBD1. Germline V gene sequence: CDR1 SGHDT, CDR2 YYEEEE. This CDR3 is 14 amino acids long. V lost 5 bases, J lost 4 bases, and 7 bases stayed unmatched. The CDR3, as DNA: TGTGCCAGCAGGCTGACAGGGCCCGCAGATACGCAGTATTTT. Translation: CASRLTGPADTQYF.

The chain has TRBV27 and TRBJ1-1; 9 bases match TRBD1. Germline CDR1 MNHEY, CDR2 SMNVEV (reference sequence). Unmatched junction bases numbered 6, after V lost 6 bases and J lost 4 bases. The CDR3 runs to 14 residues. CDR3 protein: CASRLPGQGTEAFF. CDR3 in DNA: TGTGCCAGCAGGCTGCCGGGACAGGGCACTGAAGCTTTCTTT.

V is TRBV15 and J is TRBJ1-1; possibly TRBD1 for D (6 bases). V lost 1 base and J 2 bases, leaving 11 bases between the germline ends. Germline V gives CDR1 LNHNV, CDR2 YYDKDF (reference sequence). The CDR3 covers 15 residues. Here the CDR3 DNA reads TGTGCCACCAGCAGAGGAGGGGGTCCAAACACTGAAGCTTTCTTT. It yields the protein CATSRGGGPNTEAFF.